A single sample gave rise to the 7 T cell receptor beta chains below, sequenced in a study of early T cells in non-severe SARS-CoV-2 infection. TCRdb re-called the 5' RACE reads through MiXCR, storing one row per CDR3 protein. This table has approximately 98,000 distinct CDR3 sequences, 9.5% to 13% appearing once. Sequencing was done on a sample of whole blood. The source is an adult who was a healthcare worker with PCR-confirmed SARS-CoV-2 infection or an uninfected control (not recorded which).

There are a few counts of this clonotype. The chain joins TRBV6-6 to TRBJ2-1; D not resolved. Germline V gene data show CDR1 as MNHNY and CDR2 as SVGAGI (reference sequence). V was shortened by 5 bases and J by 1 base, with 12 bases between the two germline ends. The CDR3 runs 15 residues. The CDR3 sequence is CASSLVNPSYNEQFF. The CDR3 DNA reads TGTGCCAGCAGTCTAGTAAACCCGTCCTACAATGAGCAGTTCTTC.

This clonotype was found a few times. The chain carries TRBV12-3 or TRBV12-4 and TRBJ2-5, with D unclear. The CDR3 length is 13 residues. The V end lost 6 bases, the J end lost 2 bases, and 10 bases lay between the germline ends. CDR3 region: CASRSPAQETQYF. CDR3 DNA: TGTGCCAGCAGATCTCCGGCGCAAGAGACCCAGTACTTC.

This clonotype has only a few counts. V usage is TRBV20-1 and J usage is TRBJ2-3; 12 bases agree with TRBD2. Germline trimming cut 1 base from V and 7 bases from J; bases unmatched to any gene: 6. Germline CDR1 reads DFQATT; CDR2 reads SNEGSKA (reference sequence). The CDR3 is 15 amino acids. CDR3 bases: TGCAGTGCTAGAGCGACTAGCGGGAGTCGAAATACGCAGTATTTT. The encoded protein is CSARATSGSRNTQYF.

The V call is TRBV12-3 or TRBV12-4, the J call TRBJ1-4, with D uncertain. V was shortened by 3 bases and J by 3 bases, with 11 bases between the two germline ends. This CDR3 is built from 15 residues. DNA of the CDR3: TGTGCCAGCAGTTTCCGGCCTGGGGCTAATGAAAAACTGTTTTTT. Protein: CASSFRPGANEKLFF.

The chain joins TRBV5-8 to TRBJ2-5, with D maybe TRBD1 (5 bases). Trimming left V 0 bases short and J 4 bases short, with 13 bases between. This CDR3 spans 15 amino acids. The germline gives CDR1 SGHTS, CDR2 YDEGEE. The CDR3 is CASSLGRGARETQYF. The CDR3 coding sequence is TGTGCCAGCAGCTTGGGGCGTGGGGCCCGAGAGACCCAGTACTTC.

The gene calls are TRBV9 and TRBJ1-1, with 9 nucleotides matching TRBD1. Germline-derived CDR1 and CDR2 are SGDLS and YYNGEE. The V segment lost 0 bases and the J segment 3 bases; nucleotides outside the gene matches: 3. The CDR3 is 15 amino acids. The CDR3 DNA reads TGTGCCAGCAGCGTAGCGACAGGGGGATACACTGAAGCTTTCTTT. It encodes CASSVATGGYTEAFF.

This clonotype was seen repeatedly, ten times or more. V is TRBV7-8 and J is TRBJ1-6, with D possibly being TRBD1 (6 bases). Trimming removed 4 bases at V and 7 bases at J, with 11 bases between. The germline gives CDR1 SGHVS, CDR2 FQNEAQ. CDR3 size: 14 residues. The CDR3 here is CASSSQGNNSPLHF. DNA for the CDR3: TGTGCCAGCAGCTCGCAGGGGAACAATTCACCCCTCCACTTT. Drawing the rest from reference TRBV7-8 and TRBJ1-6, the complete variable domain is GAGVSQSPRYKVAKRGQDVALRCDPISGHVSLFWYQQALGQGPEFLTYFQNEAQLDKSGLPSDRFFAERPEGSVSTLKIQRTQQEDSAVYLCASSSQGNNSPLHFGNGTRLTVT.